These T cell receptor beta chains were read from a single sample in a study of shared clonotypes between healthy human individuals. The table came from immunoSEQ multiplex PCR; TCRdb's copy has only in-frame clones and leaves some out. The sample yields 1.5 million to 2.5 million clones, just under 95% seen once. What was sequenced was naive CD8+ T cells sorted from blood. All receptors come from a man aged 18-30 years in good health. The CDR3 runs from the conserved cysteine through the conserved F or W. Fields, in order: clone size, D gene, V gene, J gene, CDR3 protein, CDR3 DNA. The D gene is left open where the match is weak. The size entry is marked missing in some rows and otherwise reads once, few, many or a size class.

clone_size: .
d_call: .
v_call: TRBV7-8
j_call: TRBJ1-1
cdr3_aa: CASSLGGVNTEAFF
cdr3_nt: TGTGCCAGCAGCTTAGGAGGGGTTAACACTGAAGCTTTCTTT

clone_size: .
d_call: TRBD2
v_call: TRBV5-4
j_call: TRBJ2-2
cdr3_aa: CASRTSGSGELFF
cdr3_nt: TGTGCCAGCCGGACTAGCGGGAGCGGGGAGCTGTTTTTT

clone_size: few
d_call: .
v_call: TRBV11-2
j_call: TRBJ2-7
cdr3_aa: CASSFGTTYEQYF
cdr3_nt: TGTGCCAGCAGCTTCGGGACAACCTACGAGCAGTACTTC

clone_size: .
d_call: .
v_call: TRBV29-1
j_call: TRBJ2-7
cdr3_aa: CSVFQGTSYEQYF
cdr3_nt: TGCAGCGTCTTCCAGGGGACTTCCTACGAGCAGTACTTC

clone_size: .
d_call: .
v_call: TRBV5-6
j_call: TRBJ1-6
cdr3_aa: CASSLGPSSPLHF
cdr3_nt: TGTGCCAGCAGCCTCGGCCCCAGTTCACCCCTCCACTTT

clone_size: .
d_call: TRBD1
v_call: TRBV9
j_call: TRBJ1-1
cdr3_aa: CASSDGQVTEAFF
cdr3_nt: TGTGCCAGCAGCGACGGACAGGTCACTGAAGCTTTCTTT

clone_size: .
d_call: TRBD2
v_call: TRBV27
j_call: TRBJ2-6
cdr3_aa: CASRGLSGANVLTF
cdr3_nt: TGTGCCAGCAGGGGACTATCTGGGGCCAACGTCCTGACTTTC

clone_size: .
d_call: .
v_call: TRBV6-1
j_call: TRBJ2-5
cdr3_aa: CASSEIRGWLETQYF
cdr3_nt: TGTGCCAGCAGTGAAATCCGGGGGTGGTTAGAGACCCAGTACTTC

clone_size: .
d_call: TRBD2
v_call: TRBV15
j_call: TRBJ2-3
cdr3_aa: CATSRAPQRGGTDTQYF
cdr3_nt: TGTGCCACCAGCAGAGCCCCACAGCGGGGGGGCACAGATACGCAGTATTTT

clone_size: few
d_call: .
v_call: TRBV2
j_call: TRBJ1-6
cdr3_aa: CASSEEGAWIDNSPLHF
cdr3_nt: TGTGCCAGCAGTGAAGAAGGGGCGTGGATCGATAATTCACCCCTCCACTTT

clone_size: .
d_call: .
v_call: TRBV10-2
j_call: TRBJ1-1
cdr3_aa: CASSDSVGGMNTEAFF
cdr3_nt: TGCGCCAGCAGTGATTCCGTCGGGGGGATGAACACTGAAGCTTTCTTT

clone_size: .
d_call: TRBD2
v_call: TRBV4-1
j_call: TRBJ2-1
cdr3_aa: CASSPLGAGDREQFF
cdr3_nt: TGCGCCAGCAGCCCCCTAGGAGCGGGGGATAGGGAGCAGTTCTTC

clone_size: .
d_call: TRBD1
v_call: TRBV6-5
j_call: TRBJ1-5
cdr3_aa: CASSPGTDFNQPQHF
cdr3_nt: TGTGCCAGCAGTCCCGGGACAGATTTTAATCAGCCCCAGCATTTT

clone_size: .
d_call: TRBD2
v_call: TRBV9
j_call: TRBJ2-1
cdr3_aa: CASSDWSGSNEQFF
cdr3_nt: TGTGCCAGCAGCGATTGGAGCGGGAGTAATGAGCAGTTCTTC

clone_size: .
d_call: .
v_call: TRBV15
j_call: TRBJ1-2
cdr3_aa: CATSPGRLYGYTF
cdr3_nt: TGTGCCACCAGCCCGGGACGCCTCTATGGCTACACCTTC

clone_size: .
d_call: .
v_call: TRBV21-1
j_call: TRBJ1-2
cdr3_aa: CASSKALLGGYTF
cdr3_nt: TGTGCCAGCAGCAAAGCTCTTCTGGGCGGCTACACCTTC

clone_size: .
d_call: TRBD1
v_call: TRBV7-6
j_call: TRBJ1-1
cdr3_aa: CASSLERQGAIRNTEAFF
cdr3_nt: TGTGCCAGCAGCTTAGAGAGACAGGGGGCGATTAGGAACACTGAAGCTTTCTTT

clone_size: .
d_call: TRBD2
v_call: TRBV5-4
j_call: TRBJ2-3
cdr3_aa: CASSLFGRVTDTQYF
cdr3_nt: TGTGCCAGCAGCTTGTTTGGGAGGGTAACAGATACGCAGTATTTT

clone_size: .
d_call: .
v_call: TRBV6-5
j_call: TRBJ2-7
cdr3_aa: CASSYSNGNYEQYF
cdr3_nt: TGTGCCAGCAGTTACTCGAACGGAAACTACGAGCAGTACTTC

clone_size: .
d_call: .
v_call: TRBV7-7
j_call: TRBJ2-3
cdr3_aa: CASSRGRTDTQYF
cdr3_nt: TGTGCTAGCAGCCGGGGACGCACAGATACGCAGTATTTT

clone_size: .
d_call: TRBD1
v_call: TRBV7-8
j_call: TRBJ2-2
cdr3_aa: CASSSHAGGAVYGELFF
cdr3_nt: TGTGCCAGCAGCTCCCACGCAGGGGGCGCGGTATACGGGGAGCTGTTTTTT

clone_size: .
d_call: TRBD1
v_call: TRBV7-6
j_call: TRBJ2-7
cdr3_aa: CASSSRQGQDYEQYF
cdr3_nt: TGTGCCAGCAGCTCTAGACAGGGCCAGGACTACGAGCAGTACTTC

clone_size: .
d_call: .
v_call: TRBV19
j_call: TRBJ2-7
cdr3_aa: CASSVFTGISYEQYF
cdr3_nt: TGTGCCAGTAGCGTGTTTACAGGGATATCCTACGAGCAGTACTTC

clone_size: .
d_call: .
v_call: TRBV10-1
j_call: TRBJ2-7
cdr3_aa: CASTKAVTVEQYF
cdr3_nt: TGCGCCAGCACCAAAGCCGTGACAGTCGAGCAGTACTTC

clone_size: .
d_call: TRBD1
v_call: TRBV7-2
j_call: TRBJ2-7
cdr3_aa: CASSSGQGEPDYEQYF
cdr3_nt: TGTGCCAGCAGCTCGGGACAGGGAGAGCCGGACTACGAGCAGTACTTC

clone_size: .
d_call: TRBD2
v_call: TRBV5-5
j_call: TRBJ2-7
cdr3_aa: CASRTIGLAGGHEQYF
cdr3_nt: TGTGCCAGCCGAACAATCGGACTAGCGGGAGGGCACGAGCAGTACTTC

clone_size: .
d_call: .
v_call: TRBV6-1
j_call: TRBJ2-7
cdr3_aa: CASSARQAYEQYF
cdr3_nt: TGTGCCAGCAGTGCTAGACAGGCCTACGAGCAGTACTTC

clone_size: once
d_call: .
v_call: TRBV28
j_call: TRBJ1-1
cdr3_aa: CASSFEFRNTEAFF
cdr3_nt: TGTGCCAGCAGTTTTGAATTTAGGAACACTGAAGCTTTCTTT

clone_size: .
d_call: .
v_call: TRBV4-1
j_call: TRBJ2-7
cdr3_aa: CASSQGVDGKYEQYF
cdr3_nt: TGCGCCAGCAGCCAAGGGGTGGACGGGAAATACGAGCAGTACTTC

clone_size: .
d_call: TRBD1
v_call: TRBV2
j_call: TRBJ2-3
cdr3_aa: CASSESTGADTQYF
cdr3_nt: TGTGCCAGCAGTGAATCCACAGGGGCAGATACGCAGTATTTT

clone_size: .
d_call: TRBD1
v_call: TRBV5-5
j_call: TRBJ2-3
cdr3_aa: CASSSGTGSDTQYF
cdr3_nt: TGTGCCAGCAGTTCCGGGACAGGGTCCGATACGCAGTATTTT

clone_size: .
d_call: TRBD2
v_call: TRBV27
j_call: TRBJ2-3
cdr3_aa: CASSPQRREGVDTQYF
cdr3_nt: TGTGCCAGCAGCCCCCAGAGGCGGGAGGGCGTGGATACGCAGTATTTT

clone_size: .
d_call: .
v_call: TRBV5-1
j_call: TRBJ1-1
cdr3_aa: CASKRGAGSEAFF
cdr3_nt: TGCGCCAGCAAGAGAGGCGCTGGATCTGAAGCTTTCTTT

clone_size: .
d_call: .
v_call: TRBV6-5
j_call: TRBJ1-1
cdr3_aa: CASSYSEHTEAFF
cdr3_nt: TGTGCCAGCAGTTACTCCGAGCATACTGAAGCTTTCTTT

clone_size: .
d_call: .
v_call: TRBV29-1
j_call: TRBJ2-7
cdr3_aa: CSVEVGGYEQYF
cdr3_nt: TGCAGCGTTGAAGTAGGAGGCTACGAGCAGTACTTC

clone_size: .
d_call: TRBD2
v_call: TRBV5-4
j_call: TRBJ2-1
cdr3_aa: CASSGTLAGVHEQFF
cdr3_nt: TGTGCCAGCAGCGGGACGTTAGCGGGGGTCCATGAGCAGTTCTTC

clone_size: .
d_call: TRBD1
v_call: TRBV25-1
j_call: TRBJ2-3
cdr3_aa: CASSRTGADTQYF
cdr3_nt: TGTGCCAGCAGCCGCACAGGGGCAGATACGCAGTATTTT

clone_size: .
d_call: TRBD2
v_call: TRBV4-1
j_call: TRBJ2-1
cdr3_aa: CASSQTSGRSYNEQFF
cdr3_nt: TGCGCCAGCAGCCAAACTAGCGGGAGATCCTACAATGAGCAGTTCTTC

clone_size: .
d_call: TRBD1
v_call: TRBV4-1
j_call: TRBJ2-7
cdr3_aa: CASSSRSGQGYYEQYF
cdr3_nt: TGCGCCAGCAGTTCTAGGTCGGGACAGGGATACTACGAGCAGTACTTC

clone_size: .
d_call: .
v_call: TRBV6-1
j_call: TRBJ2-1
cdr3_aa: CASSEVGAYNEQFF
cdr3_nt: TGTGCCAGCAGTGAAGTGGGGGCCTACAATGAGCAGTTCTTC

clone_size: once
d_call: .
v_call: TRBV6-1
j_call: TRBJ1-2
cdr3_aa: CASSVRGGDYGYTF
cdr3_nt: TGTGCCAGCAGTGTTCGGGGAGGGGACTATGGCTACACCTTC

clone_size: .
d_call: TRBD2
v_call: TRBV7-9
j_call: TRBJ2-7
cdr3_aa: CASSPSGLYEQYF
cdr3_nt: TGTGCCAGCAGCCCTAGCGGGCTCTACGAGCAGTACTTC